This TCR beta chain was captured in a study of identical twins. Study results and caveats: Weaker excess twin sharing was seen among beta out-of-frame sequences.

TCRdb redid the calling of the 5' RACE reads with MiXCR, one entry per CDR3 protein. This table has 350,000 to 500,000 distinct CDR3 sequences, less than 20% appearing once. Regarding this clonotype: Its antigen is undetermined.

The sequenced sample consisted of naive T cells sorted from blood. The sequence derives from a man in his forties or fifties in good health.

CDR3 loop: CASSPRLAGVADTQYF. CDR3 bases: TGTGCCAGCAGCCCGAGACTAGCGGGAGTAGCAGATACGCAGTATTTT. The chain carries TRBV7-2 and TRBJ2-3; 12 bases map to TRBD2. From germline, CDR1 is SGHTA and CDR2 FQGNSA. Trimming removed 5 bases from V and 4 bases from J; junction bases left unmatched: 7. The CDR3 covers 16 residues.